This TCR beta chain comes out of a study of post-analysis software for immune sequencing data. General study results and limits: Comparison of patients with controls showed four or five TRBV segments more frequent in patients, TRBV5-6, TRBV5-1 and TRBV20-1 among them.

As concerns this clonotype: Its cognate antigen is unknown. A much larger clone is a single base away; this may be a read error.

CDR3 length: 15 residues. Unique molecular identifiers had been added to the TCR beta cDNA libraries. From the PCR reads, TCRdb called clonotypes with MiXCR, one entry per CDR3 protein. The sample consists of fewer than 850,000 distinct CDR3 sequences, under 60% of them appearing once. This TCR derives from a girl between 5 and 17 years old with multiple sclerosis. J is TRBJ2-3 and V is TRBV12-3 or TRBV12-4, with unresolved D. Sequencing was done on a sample of blood. This CDR3 is CASSLGSQSTDAQYF. Here the CDR3 DNA reads TGTGCCAGCAGTTTAGGCAGTCAGAGCACAGATGCGCAGTATTTT.